These T cell receptor beta chains were read from a single sample in a study of T cell responses to AZD1222 COVID-19 vaccine. The protocol was immunoSEQ multiplex PCR, while the TCRdb copy is restricted to in-frame clones and leaves out a portion. The data contain around 77,000 clones, roughly 89% of them singletons. Specimen: peripheral blood, collected on day 0 of AZD1222 vaccination. These receptor sequences come from an adult in good health. Each CDR3 is given with its conserved first and last residue. A D gene is named only where the DNA matches it firmly. Expanded clones get a size class; other rows say once, few or many, or leave the size out.

J,V,D,size,CDR3,DNA
TRBJ2-1,TRBV6-2/TRBV6-3,NA,NA,CASSRGSSYNEQFF,TGTGCCAGCAGCCGAGGGAGCTCCTACAATGAGCAGTTCTTC
TRBJ1-4,TRBV5-1,TRBD1,few,CASSFGQGNEKLFF,TGCGCCAGCAGCTTTGGACAGGGGAATGAAAAACTGTTTTTT
TRBJ2-1,TRBV5-1,TRBD2,once,CASSLATSGQEDEQFF,TGCGCCAGCAGCTTGGCAACTAGCGGTCAGGAGGATGAGCAGTTCTTC
TRBJ1-6,TRBV28,TRBD1,once,CASSPGTGWPDSPLHF,TGTGCCAGCAGTCCCGGGACAGGGTGGCCAGATTCACCCCTCCACTTT
TRBJ1-6,TRBV19,NA,NA,CASKGYNSPLHF,TGTGCCAGTAAGGGGTATAATTCACCCCTCCACTTT
TRBJ1-2,TRBV27,NA,NA,CASSLGQNYGYTF,TGTGCCAGCAGTTTAGGACAGAACTATGGCTACACCTTC
TRBJ2-7,TRBV5-6,TRBD1,NA,CASSLLGTGTSYEQYF,TGTGCCAGCAGCTTGTTGGGGACAGGGACCTCCTACGAGCAGTACTTC
TRBJ1-2,TRBV5-4,TRBD1,NA,CASSLQGAYGYTF,TGTGCCAGCAGCTTACAGGGGGCCTATGGCTACACCTTC
TRBJ1-1,TRBV5-1,NA,once,CASSSGALDTEAFF,TGCGCCAGCAGTTCGGGGGCGCTGGACACTGAAGCTTTCTTT
TRBJ2-1,TRBV27,TRBD2,NA,CASSSPGTSGAGEQFF,TGTGCCAGCAGTTCGCCCGGGACTAGCGGGGCGGGGGAGCAGTTCTTC
TRBJ2-1,TRBV24-1,TRBD2,NA,CATSDLETSSMEEQFF,TGTGCCACCAGTGATTTGGAGACTAGCTCGATGGAGGAGCAGTTCTTC
TRBJ1-5,TRBV27,TRBD1,NA,CASSPLGQGNQPQHF,TGTGCCAGCAGTCCGTTGGGACAGGGGAATCAGCCCCAGCATTTT
TRBJ1-5,TRBV4-2,NA,NA,CASSQDGRSHQPQHF,TGTGCCAGCAGCCAAGATGGGCGCTCTCATCAGCCCCAGCATTTT
TRBJ2-1,TRBV5-1,NA,NA,CASSSYNEQFF,TGCGCCAGCAGCTCTTACAATGAGCAGTTCTTC
TRBJ1-1,TRBV20-1,NA,NA,CSAPQIEAFF,TGCAGTGCCCCACAGATTGAAGCTTTCTTT
TRBJ2-2,TRBV14,NA,NA,CASTSGRARGDTGELFF,TGTGCCAGCACCTCTGGCAGGGCCCGAGGGGACACCGGGGAGCTGTTTTTT
TRBJ1-5,TRBV6-1,NA,once,CASSEGAYSNQPQHF,TGTGCCAGCAGTGAGGGGGCTTATAGCAATCAGCCCCAGCATTTT
TRBJ2-5,TRBV3-1/TRBV3-2,NA,NA,CASSLTPGPSQETQYF,TGTGCCAGCAGCCTAACCCCGGGCCCAAGCCAAGAGACCCAGTACTTC
TRBJ2-2,TRBV5-4,NA,NA,CASSSVGVSTGELFF,TGTGCCAGCAGTTCTGTTGGTGTGAGCACCGGGGAGCTGTTTTTT
TRBJ1-1,TRBV2,TRBD1,NA,CASSERTGLNTEAFF,TGTGCCAGCAGTGAAAGGACAGGTCTGAACACTGAAGCTTTCTTT
TRBJ1-5,TRBV3-1/TRBV3-2,TRBD1,NA,CASSSTGTGNQPQHF,TGTGCCAGCAGCTCGACCGGGACAGGTAATCAGCCCCAGCATTTT
TRBJ1-1,TRBV7-2,NA,NA,CASSPDYGYTEAFF,TGTGCCAGCAGCCCGGATTACGGGTACACTGAAGCTTTCTTT
TRBJ2-1,TRBV27,NA,NA,CASSPGVLAAYNEQFF,TGTGCCAGCAGCCCCGGGGTTTTGGCGGCCTACAATGAGCAGTTCTTC
TRBJ2-1,TRBV5-4,NA,NA,CASSLTGRIYEQFF,TGTGCCAGCAGCTTAACGGGACGGATCTATGAGCAGTTCTTC
TRBJ1-1,TRBV7-8,NA,NA,CASSLDPTGRNTEAFF,TGTGCCAGCAGCTTAGACCCTACAGGGAGGAACACTGAAGCTTTCTTT
TRBJ2-1,TRBV20-1,NA,NA,CSASAYNEQFF,TGCAGTGCTTCAGCCTACAATGAGCAGTTCTTC
TRBJ2-1,TRBV9,TRBD2,NA,CASSGSGGDGYNEQFF,TGTGCCAGCAGCGGTAGCGGGGGGGATGGGTACAATGAGCAGTTCTTC
TRBJ1-1,TRBV5-8,TRBD1,NA,CASSAGTVMNTEAFF,TGTGCCAGCAGCGCCGGGACAGTTATGAACACTGAAGCTTTCTTT
TRBJ2-7,TRBV28,NA,NA,CASSLPGVGQYF,TGTGCCAGCAGTCTACCCGGGGTAGGGCAGTACTTC
TRBJ2-1,TRBV7-3,NA,once,CASSPGGSYNEQFF,TGTGCCAGCAGCCCTGGCGGGTCCTACAATGAGCAGTTCTTC
TRBJ2-7,TRBV5-1,NA,NA,CASSFAGISYEQYF,TGCGCCAGCAGCTTCGCGGGGATCTCCTACGAGCAGTACTTC
TRBJ1-6,TRBV7-2,NA,NA,CASSLVGRYLNSPLHF,TGTGCCAGCAGCTTAGTGGGGCGATATCTTAATTCACCCCTCCACTTT
TRBJ2-5,TRBV24-1,TRBD1,NA,CATSEGQGGGQETQYF,TGTGCCACCAGTGAGGGACAGGGAGGGGGCCAAGAGACCCAGTACTTC
TRBJ1-2,TRBV6-5,NA,NA,CASSYLQGQVKGYTF,TGTGCCAGCAGTTACCTTCAGGGGCAGGTGAAGGGCTACACCTTC
TRBJ2-2,TRBV11-3,NA,NA,CASSLEGATGELFF,TGTGCCAGCAGCTTAGAGGGGGCAACCGGGGAGCTGTTTTTT
TRBJ1-4,TRBV19,NA,few,CASIGEANEKLFF,TGTGCCAGCATCGGAGAGGCTAATGAAAAACTGTTTTTT
TRBJ1-1,TRBV28,NA,NA,CASRRGAEAFF,TGTGCCAGCCGAAGGGGGGCAGAAGCTTTCTTT
TRBJ1-5,TRBV11-2,NA,NA,CASSAQGYSNQPQHF,TGTGCCAGCAGCGCCCAGGGTTATAGCAATCAGCCCCAGCATTTT
TRBJ1-2,TRBV28,NA,NA,CASSVQRNGYTF,TGTGCCAGCAGTGTACAAAGGAATGGCTACACCTTC
TRBJ1-4,TRBV4-1,NA,NA,CASSQETGGWSEKLFF,TGCGCCAGCAGCCAAGAGACGGGGGGGTGGAGCGAAAAACTGTTTTTT
TRBJ1-6,TRBV28,NA,NA,CASRRGAVGAPLHF,TGTGCCAGCAGGCGGGGCGCCGTCGGGGCACCCCTCCACTTT
TRBJ1-2,TRBV9,TRBD1,NA,CASSLGQGNYGYTF,TGTGCCAGCAGCTTAGGACAGGGTAACTATGGCTACACCTTC
TRBJ1-5,TRBV10-3,NA,once,CAISTDVRNQPQHF,TGTGCCATCAGTACGGACGTTCGCAATCAGCCCCAGCATTTT
TRBJ1-5,TRBV7-9,TRBD1,NA,CASSPGGGHQPQHF,TGTGCCAGCAGCCCAGGGGGGGGGCATCAGCCCCAGCATTTT
TRBJ2-1,TRBV18,NA,NA,CASSPFTDSYNEQFF,TGTGCCAGCTCACCATTCACAGACTCCTACAATGAGCAGTTCTTC
TRBJ1-4,TRBV9,NA,NA,CASSVGKESNEKLFF,TGTGCCAGCAGCGTAGGAAAGGAGTCCAATGAAAAACTGTTTTTT
TRBJ2-3,TRBV11-3,NA,NA,CASSDSSGGLNTDTQYF,TGTGCCAGCAGCGACTCTTCAGGGGGGTTAAACACAGATACGCAGTATTTT
TRBJ2-3,TRBV30,NA,NA,CAWSMQDMPPNF,TGTGCCTGGAGTATGCAGGACATGCCTCCTAATTTT
TRBJ2-3,TRBV10-2,TRBD2,NA,CASNLAGGTDTQYF,TGCGCCAGCAACCTAGCGGGAGGAACAGATACGCAGTATTTT
TRBJ2-3,TRBV3-1/TRBV3-2,NA,NA,CASSPRHSPSADTQYF,TGTGCCAGCAGCCCTCGCCACTCTCCCTCCGCAGATACGCAGTATTTT
TRBJ2-5,TRBV4-3,NA,NA,CASSQDSSVMETQYF,TGCGCCAGCAGCCAAGACTCCAGTGTGATGGAGACCCAGTACTTC
TRBJ2-7,TRBV5-1,NA,NA,CASSLVDRAYEQYF,TGCGCCAGCAGCTTGGTCGACCGTGCCTACGAGCAGTACTTC
TRBJ2-5,TRBV6-5,NA,NA,CASSYRERETQYF,TGTGCCAGCAGTTACAGGGAGCGGGAGACCCAGTACTTC
TRBJ2-3,TRBV7-2,NA,NA,CASNEDTQYF,TGTGCCAGCAACGAGGATACGCAGTATTTT
TRBJ1-1,TRBV2,TRBD1,few,CASSGSDRGLGTEAFF,TGTGCCAGCAGTGGTTCCGACAGGGGGCTTGGCACTGAAGCTTTCTTT